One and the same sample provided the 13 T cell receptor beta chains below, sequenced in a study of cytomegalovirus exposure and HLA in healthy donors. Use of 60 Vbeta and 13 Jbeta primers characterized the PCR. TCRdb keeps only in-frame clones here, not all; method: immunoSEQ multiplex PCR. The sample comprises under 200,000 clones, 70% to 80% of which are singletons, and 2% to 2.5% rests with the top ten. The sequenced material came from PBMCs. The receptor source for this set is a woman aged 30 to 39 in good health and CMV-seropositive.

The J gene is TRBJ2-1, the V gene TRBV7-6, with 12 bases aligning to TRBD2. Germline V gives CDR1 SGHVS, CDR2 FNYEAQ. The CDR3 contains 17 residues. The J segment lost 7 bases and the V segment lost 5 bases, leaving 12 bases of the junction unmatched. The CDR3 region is CASSLGLAGRGGNEQFF. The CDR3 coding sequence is TGTGCCAGCAGCCTTGGACTAGCGGGGCGCGGGGGGAATGAGCAGTTCTTC.

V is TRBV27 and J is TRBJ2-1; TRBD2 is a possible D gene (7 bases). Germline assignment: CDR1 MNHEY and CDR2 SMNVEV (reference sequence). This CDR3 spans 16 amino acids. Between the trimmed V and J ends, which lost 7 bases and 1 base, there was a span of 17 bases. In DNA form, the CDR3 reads TGTGCCAGCACCGCACGGGGGGCTGGTTCCTACAATGAGCAGTTCTTC. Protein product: CASTARGAGSYNEQFF.

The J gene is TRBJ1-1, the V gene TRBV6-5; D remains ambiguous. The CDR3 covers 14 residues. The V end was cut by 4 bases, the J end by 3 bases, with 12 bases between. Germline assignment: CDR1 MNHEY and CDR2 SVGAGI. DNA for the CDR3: TGTGCCAGCAGTTGGTTGGAGGAGGACACTGAAGCTTTCTTT. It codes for CASSWLEEDTEAFF.

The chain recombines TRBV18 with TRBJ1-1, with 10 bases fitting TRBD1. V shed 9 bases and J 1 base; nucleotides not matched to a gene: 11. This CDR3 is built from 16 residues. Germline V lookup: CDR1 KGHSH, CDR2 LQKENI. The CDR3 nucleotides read TGTGCCAGTCTCCGGGACAGGGGCGCGGGGAACACTGAAGCTTTCTTT. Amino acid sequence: CASLRDRGAGNTEAFF.

CDR3: CASSAPAGWNAEQFF. The CDR3 DNA sequence: TGTGCCAGCAGTGCCCCTGCGGGATGGAACGCGGAGCAGTTCTTC. The chain uses TRBV14 and TRBJ2-1; D perhaps matches TRBD2 (6 bases). Trimming took 6 bases from V and 10 from J, leaving 22 bases between them. This CDR3 is built from 15 residues. Germline loops: CDR1 SGHDN, CDR2 FVKESK.

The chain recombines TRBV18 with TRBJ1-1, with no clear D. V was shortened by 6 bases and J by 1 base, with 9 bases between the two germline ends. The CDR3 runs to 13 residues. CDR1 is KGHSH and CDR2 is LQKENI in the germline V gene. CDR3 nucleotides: TGTGCCAGCTCTCGCTCCAGGAACACTGAAGCTTTCTTT. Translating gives CASSRSRNTEAFF. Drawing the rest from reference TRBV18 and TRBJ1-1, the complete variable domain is NAGVMQNPRHLVRRRGQEARLRCSPMKGHSHVYWYRQLPEEGLKFMVYLQKENIIDESGMPKERFSAEFPKEGPSILRIQQVVRGDSAAYFCASSRSRNTEAFFGQGTRLTVV.

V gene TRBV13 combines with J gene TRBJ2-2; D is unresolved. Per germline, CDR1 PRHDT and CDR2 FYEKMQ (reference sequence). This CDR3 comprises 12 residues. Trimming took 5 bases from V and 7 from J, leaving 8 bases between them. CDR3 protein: CASSLRDGELFF. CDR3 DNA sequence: TGTGCCAGCAGCCTTAGAGACGGGGAGCTGTTTTTT. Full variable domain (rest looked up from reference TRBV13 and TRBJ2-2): AAGVIQSPRHLIKEKRETATLKCYPIPRHDTVYWYQQGPGQDPQFLISFYEKMQSDKGSIPDRFSAQQFSDYHSELNMSSLELGDSALYFCASSLRDGELFFGEGSRLTVL.

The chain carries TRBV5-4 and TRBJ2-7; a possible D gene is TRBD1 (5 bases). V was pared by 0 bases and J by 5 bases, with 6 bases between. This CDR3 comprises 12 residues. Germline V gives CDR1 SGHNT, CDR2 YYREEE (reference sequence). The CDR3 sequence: CASSLEGDEQYF. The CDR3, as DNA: TGTGCCAGCAGCTTGGAAGGGGACGAGCAGTACTTC.

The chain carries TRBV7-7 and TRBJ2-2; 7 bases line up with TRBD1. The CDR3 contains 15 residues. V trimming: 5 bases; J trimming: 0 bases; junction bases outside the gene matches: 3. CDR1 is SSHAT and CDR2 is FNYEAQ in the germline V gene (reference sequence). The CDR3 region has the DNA TGTGCCAGCAGCCATACAGGGGCGAACACCGGGGAGCTGTTTTTT. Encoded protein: CASSHTGANTGELFF. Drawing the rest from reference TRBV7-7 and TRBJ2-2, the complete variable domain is GAGVSQSPRYKVTKRGQDVTLRCDPISSHATLYWYQQALGQGPEFLTYFNYEAQPDKSGLPSDRFSAERPEGSISTLTIQRTEQRDSAMYRCASSHTGANTGELFFGEGSRLTVL.

DNA of the CDR3: TGTGCCAGCAGCGTTTTCTCGATCGGGACAGGGGGCAGTGAGCAGTTCTTC. This encodes CASSVFSIGTGGSEQFF. This rearrangement joins TRBV2 to TRBJ2-1, with 12 bases lining up with TRBD1. Germline-derived CDR1 and CDR2 are SNHLY and FYNNEI. With V trimmed by 6 bases and J by 9 bases, 15 bases remained unmatched. This CDR3 has 17 residues.

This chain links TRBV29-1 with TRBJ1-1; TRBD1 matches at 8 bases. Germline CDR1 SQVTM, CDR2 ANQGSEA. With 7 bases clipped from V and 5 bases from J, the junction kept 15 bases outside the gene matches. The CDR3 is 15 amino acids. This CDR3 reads CSALTGVARGTEAFF. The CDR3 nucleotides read TGCAGCGCATTGACAGGGGTGGCGAGGGGGACTGAAGCTTTCTTT.

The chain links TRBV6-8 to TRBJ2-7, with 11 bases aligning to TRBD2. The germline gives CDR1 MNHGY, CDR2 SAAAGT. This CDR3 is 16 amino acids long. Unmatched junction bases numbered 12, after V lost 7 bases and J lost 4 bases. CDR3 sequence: CASIPAGTSGSYEQYF. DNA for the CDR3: TGTGCCAGCATTCCAGCCGGGACTAGCGGATCTTACGAGCAGTACTTC.

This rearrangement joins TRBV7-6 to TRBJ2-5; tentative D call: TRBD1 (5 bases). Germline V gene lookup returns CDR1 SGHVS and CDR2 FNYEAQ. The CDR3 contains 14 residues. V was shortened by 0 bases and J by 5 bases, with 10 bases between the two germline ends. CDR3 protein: CASSLATASETQYF. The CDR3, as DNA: TGTGCCAGCAGCTTAGCGACAGCCTCCGAGACCCAGTACTTC.